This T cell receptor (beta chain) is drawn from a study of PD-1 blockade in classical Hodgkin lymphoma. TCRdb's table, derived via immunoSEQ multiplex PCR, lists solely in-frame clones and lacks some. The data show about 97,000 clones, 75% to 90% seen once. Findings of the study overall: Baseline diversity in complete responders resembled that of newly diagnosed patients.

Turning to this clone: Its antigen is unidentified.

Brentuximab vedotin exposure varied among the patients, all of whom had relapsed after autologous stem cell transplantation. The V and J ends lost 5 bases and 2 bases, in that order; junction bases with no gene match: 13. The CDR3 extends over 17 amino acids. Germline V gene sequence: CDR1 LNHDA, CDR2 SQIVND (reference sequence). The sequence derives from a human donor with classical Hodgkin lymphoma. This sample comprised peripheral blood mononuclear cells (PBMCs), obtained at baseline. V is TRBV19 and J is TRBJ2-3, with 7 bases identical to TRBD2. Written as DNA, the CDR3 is TGTGCCAGTAGTGCCCAAAGGAGCGGGGTATTCACAGATACGCAGTATTTT. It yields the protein CASSAQRSGVFTDTQYF.